This record looks at one TCR beta chain sequence and its context. The data were obtained in a study of blood T cell repertoires in COVID-19. Looking at the study overall: The United States, Italy and Spain were the sources of the acute and convalescent COVID-19 samples. In each case, the material was cDNA or gDNA derived from T cells, B-cell-depleted T cells, or PBMCs.

Study processing details: Counts of nucleated cells, estimated from reference gene primer amplification, were obtained. Sequenced by immunoSEQ multiplex PCR; TCRdb stores in-frame clones only, minus some. Clonal size and the V and J genes are those of that table, whereas D and trimming came from the DNA. The sample holds about 360,000 clones; 70% to 85% are singletons and the top ten take roughly 1.2%. Per the germline V gene, CDR1 is SGHRS and CDR2 is YFSETQ. CDR3 length equals 14 residues. Unmatched junction bases numbered 7, after V lost 4 bases and J lost 4 bases. The sequenced sample consisted of peripheral blood. The TCR comes from a human donor with acute or convalescent COVID-19. The donor label of this sample is uncertain. The chain is built from TRBV5-1 and TRBJ1-2; 7 bases fit TRBD1. CDR3 sequence (DNA): TGCGCCAGCAGCGCAGGGGACAGCTTCTATGGCTACACCTTC. Amino acid sequence: CASSAGDSFYGYTF.